Sequencing of this T cell receptor (beta chain) was carried out in a study of T cells in pancreatic ductal adenocarcinoma. This CDR3 region has 15 residues. In germline, CDR1 is MNHNY, CDR2 SVGAGI (reference sequence). Trimming took 0 bases from V and 3 from J, leaving 8 bases between them. Using immunoSEQ multiplex PCR, the repertoire was profiled, and TCRdb retains in-frame clones only, with some absent. This table has roughly 100,000 clones, around 96% appearing once. The selected patients with pancreatic ductal adenocarcinoma had surgery but no neoadjuvant therapy. The sample was PBMCs. This rearrangement joins TRBV6-6 to TRBJ2-2, with D perhaps TRBD2 (5 bases). The origin of this receptor is a human donor with pancreatic ductal adenocarcinoma. CDR3 bases: TGTGCCAGCAGTTACTCCGGGATCGACACCGGGGAGCTGTTTTTT. It encodes CASSYSGIDTGELFF.